One sample yielded the 24 T cell receptor beta chains listed below, sequenced in a study of response to subunit inactivated influenza vaccine listed by TCRdb under 2018. The library was prepared using RT-PCR. The data were produced on an Illumina HiSeq 2500. The public reads were quality trimmed at Q25 with fastp and then assembled into clones with MiXCR by TCRdb, keeping productive beta chains. Merged by CDR3 protein, the rows form single entries marked with the most common genes and DNA. The sample yields 530,000 or so distinct CDR3 sequences; 13% to 15% were counted once. Jointly, the top ten make up over 8.5% of the sample. Sequencing was performed on PBMCs from blood, taken approximately 13 days after vaccination. The receptors here all came from a middle-aged man who received an inactivated influenza vaccine. Donor details come from another sample of the same person, matched by shared clones.

V is TRBV29-1 and J is TRBJ2-7, with 9 bases matching TRBD1. Germline V gene lookup returns CDR1 SQVTM and CDR2 ANQGSEA. This CDR3 has 15 amino acids. The V gene end was trimmed by 0 bases and the J gene end by 4 bases; junction bases not matched to a gene: 7. For the CDR3, the DNA is TGCAGCGTTGAAGATAGGGGACAGGGACTATACGAGCAGTACTTC. Translated, it gives CSVEDRGQGLYEQYF.

V and J are TRBV5-6 and TRBJ2-5, with D perhaps matching TRBD2 (6 bases). The CDR3 covers 14 residues. Looked up from germline, CDR1 is SGHDT and CDR2 is YYEEEE. Between the trimmed V and J ends, which lost 0 bases and 4 bases, there was a span of 10 bases. The CDR3 DNA is TGTGCCAGCAGCTTGGCGGGGGTGCCAGAGACCCAGTACTTC. Its protein is CASSLAGVPETQYF. The entire variable domain, with the rest obtained from reference TRBV5-6 and TRBJ2-5, is as follows: DAGVTQSPTHLIKTRGQQVTLRCSPKSGHDTVSWYQQALGQGPQFIFQYYEEEERQRGNFPDRFSGHQFPNYSSELNVNALLLGDSALYLCASSLAGVPETQYFGPGTRLLVL.

V usage is TRBV25-1 and J usage is TRBJ2-3; D remains unclear. This CDR3 has 15 residues. Deletions cut 2 bases from V and 2 bases from J, with 11 bases between. Germline CDR1 and CDR2: MGHDK and SYGVNS. Here the CDR3 reads CASSEGGGVTDTQYF. CDR3 sequence (DNA): TGTGCCAGCAGTGAAGGCGGTGGGGTCACAGATACGCAGTATTTT.

The rearrangement joins TRBV27 to TRBJ2-7, with 8 bases identical to TRBD1. Germline V CDR1 and CDR2: MNHEY, SMNVEV (reference sequence). V lost 3 bases and J lost 2; bases outside the gene matches: 6. CDR3 length: 15 residues. The CDR3: CASSLGDRTTYEQYF. The CDR3 nucleotides read TGTGCCAGCAGTTTGGGGGACAGGACTACCTACGAGCAGTACTTC.

With regard to this clonotype: Relative to the germline gene, one junction end is altered; a read error may explain this. The genes are TRBV5-1 and TRBJ2-1, with 7 bases matching TRBD2. In germline, CDR1 is SGHRS, CDR2 YFSETQ. This CDR3 spans 18 amino acids. The CDR3 DNA is TGCGACAGCAGCCCGATGGGAGGGGACTCGAAAAACTACAATGAGCAGTTCTTC. This translates into CDSSPMGGDSKNYNEQFF.

The chain joins TRBV20-1 to TRBJ2-3, with 10 bases lining up with TRBD2. The V gene's germline CDR1 is DFQATT and CDR2 SNEGSKA (reference sequence). The trim removed 0 bases at V and 3 bases at J, leaving 3 bases unmatched. CDR3 size: 15 residues. The CDR3 here is CSARDRLAGTDTQYF. CDR3 DNA: TGCAGTGCTAGAGATCGACTAGCGGGTACAGATACGCAGTATTTT.

The table lists this clonotype with a few counts. The chain joins TRBV5-1 to TRBJ2-7; 8 bases agree with TRBD2. J gave up 2 bases and V 4 bases, and 8 bases lay outside the gene matches. CDR1 and CDR2 from the germline V gene are SGHRS and YFSETQ. This CDR3 is 15 amino acids long. CDR3 sequence reads: CASSRRGSGTYEQYF. Here the CDR3 DNA reads TGCGCCAGCAGCCGGAGGGGTAGCGGGACCTACGAGCAGTACTTC.

This clonotype has more than one count but fewer than ten. This chain joins TRBV25-1 and TRBJ2-5, with D maybe TRBD1 (7 bases). CDR1 and CDR2 from the germline V gene are MGHDK and SYGVNS. V dropped 1 base and J dropped 5 bases, with 14 bases sitting between them. The CDR3 spans 15 residues. This chain's CDR3 is CASSEFSGGGETQYF. CDR3 nucleotide sequence: TGTGCCAGCAGTGAATTTTCAGGGGGAGGCGAGACCCAGTACTTC.

The table lists this clonotype with many counts. The chain joins TRBV28 to TRBJ1-2; TRBD1 might be the D (6 bases). The CDR3 runs to 14 residues. Germline V gene sequence: CDR1 MDHEN, CDR2 SYDVKM. Trimming removed 3 bases at V and 3 bases at J, with 11 bases between. The CDR3 nucleotides are TGTGCCAGCAGTTTGGACAGCCGAGACTATGGCTACACCTTC. Translation: CASSLDSRDYGYTF.

This chain joins TRBV6-2 or TRBV6-3 and TRBJ2-7, with TRBD2 as a possible D gene (5 bases). With 7 bases removed from V and 9 bases from J, the gap between germline ends came to 16 bases. Germline V gene lookup returns CDR1 MNHEY and CDR2 SVGEGT. This CDR3 has 12 residues. The CDR3 loop is CASTRDVRRQYF. CDR3 coding DNA: TGTGCCAGCACCCGGGATGTTCGTCGGCAGTACTTC.

CDR3 in amino acids: CASSNPGGTNIQYF. CDR3 DNA sequence: TGTGCCAGCAGCAACCCGGGGGGGACAAACATTCAGTACTTC. This rearrangement joins TRBV12-3 or TRBV12-4 to TRBJ2-4; TRBD2 matches at 8 bases. V dropped 6 bases and J dropped 6; count of bases not matched to a gene: 7. The CDR3 spans 14 residues.

The chain employs TRBV5-1 and TRBJ1-1; weak D call: TRBD1 (6 bases). Trimming removed 4 bases at V and 5 bases at J, with 12 bases between. Germline CDR1 is SGHRS and CDR2 is YFSETQ. The length of the CDR3 is 13 residues. The CDR3 reads CASSVQGETEAFF. The CDR3 DNA reads TGCGCCAGCAGCGTACAGGGTGAGACTGAAGCTTTCTTT.

The chain recombines TRBV5-1 with TRBJ2-1; 7 nucleotides match TRBD2. The J segment lost 9 bases and the V segment lost 0 bases, leaving 15 bases of the junction unmatched. CDR3 size: 17 residues. Germline CDR1 reads SGHRS; CDR2 reads YFSETQ. The CDR3: CASSLGNSGPSLGEQFF. CDR3 DNA sequence: TGCGCCAGCAGCTTGGGGAATAGCGGGCCATCGCTTGGTGAGCAGTTCTTC.

There are many counts of this clonotype. The chain couples TRBV19 to TRBJ1-5, with D perhaps matching TRBD1 (6 bases). V lost 7 bases to trimming and J lost 4 bases, with 20 bases between them. Looked up from germline, CDR1 is LNHDA and CDR2 is SQIVND (reference sequence). The CDR3 extends over 16 amino acids. Written as DNA, the CDR3 is TGTGCCAGTACCCCCTATGGGTCAGGGGAAAATCAGCCCCAGCATTTT. This gives the protein CASTPYGSGENQPQHF.

This clonotype was seen only a few times. The V and J genes are TRBV20-1 and TRBJ2-2; D call uncertain. CDR3 length equals 12 residues. Germline loops: CDR1 DFQATT, CDR2 SNEGSKA (reference sequence). Trimming left V 6 bases short and J 5 bases short, with 10 bases between. For the CDR3, the DNA is TGCAGTGCCGTCGTTCAAACCGGGGAGCTGTTTTTT. Amino acid sequence: CSAVVQTGELFF.

In its sample, this clonotype was seen a few times. The chain links TRBV7-9 to TRBJ2-5; 10 nucleotides align to TRBD1. The V segment lost 5 bases and the J segment 4 bases; nucleotides outside the gene matches: 7. The CDR3 runs to 15 residues. Germline V gene data show CDR1 as SEHNR and CDR2 as FQNEAQ (reference sequence). CDR3 residues: CASSTSRTGGETQYF. The CDR3 DNA sequence: TGTGCCAGCAGCACTAGCCGGACAGGGGGAGAGACCCAGTACTTC.

The V gene is TRBV7-2, the J gene TRBJ2-7; D possibly corresponds to TRBD2 (8 bases). CDR3 length: 15 residues. Germline CDR1 SGHTA, CDR2 FQGNSA. The V end lost 2 bases, the J end lost 6 bases, and 17 bases lay between the germline ends. CDR3 region: CASSLTGDSGGEQYF. CDR3 coding DNA: TGTGCCAGCAGCTTAACAGGGGACAGCGGGGGCGAGCAGTACTTC.

The chain joins TRBV7-2 to TRBJ1-1, with D perhaps TRBD1 (6 bases). From germline, CDR1 is SGHTA and CDR2 FQGNSA. The CDR3 contains 14 residues. V lost 5 bases and J lost 0, with 10 bases in between. The CDR3 reads CASSKGQMNTEAFF. The CDR3 bases are TGTGCCAGCAGCAAAGGACAGATGAACACTGAAGCTTTCTTT. The full variable domain, rest sourced from reference TRBV7-2 and TRBJ1-1, is GAGVSQSPSNKVTEKGKDVELRCDPISGHTALYWYRQSLGQGLEFLIYFQGNSAPDKSGLPSDRFSAERTGGSVSTLTIQRTQQEDSAVYLCASSKGQMNTEAFFGQGTRLTVV.

This clonotype was seen only a few times. J is TRBJ2-1 and V is TRBV7-2; the D is unclear. This CDR3 comprises 14 residues. Trimming stripped 4 bases from V and 2 bases from J, with 9 bases between. Germline V gene data show CDR1 as SGHTA and CDR2 as FQGNSA. CDR3 DNA: TGTGCCAGCAGCTGGAGTAGGACCTACAATGAGCAGTTCTTC. It encodes CASSWSRTYNEQFF.

This clonotype was counted a few times. The chain carries TRBV3-1 and TRBJ1-2, with a weak D call TRBD1 (5 bases). Trimming pared 0 bases from V and 4 bases from J, leaving 15 bases between. Germline V gene data show CDR1 as LGHDT and CDR2 as YNNKEL (reference sequence). CDR3 length: 16 residues. This CDR3 reads CASSQDFGAQGYGYTF. CDR3 DNA sequence: TGTGCCAGCAGCCAAGATTTCGGGGCCCAGGGCTATGGCTACACCTTC. Full variable domain (outside the CDR3, taken from reference TRBV3-1 and TRBJ1-2): DTAVSQTPKYLVTQMGNDKSIKCEQNLGHDTMYWYKQDSKKFLKIMFSYNNKELIINETVPNRFSPKSPDKAHLNLHINSLELGDSAVYFCASSQDFGAQGYGYTFGSGTRLTVV.

This clonotype has more than one count but fewer than ten. V usage is TRBV12-3 or TRBV12-4 and J usage is TRBJ2-1; D is undetermined. Trimming shortened V by 0 bases and J by 9 bases, and 9 bases separated the two germline ends. The CDR3 is made up of 13 amino acids. The CDR3 protein is CASSLALPSEQFF. The CDR3 DNA follows: TGTGCCAGCAGTTTAGCTTTGCCTAGTGAGCAGTTCTTC.

V and J are TRBV6-2 or TRBV6-3 and TRBJ1-5; D is ambiguous. Trimming took 2 bases from V and 3 from J, leaving 8 bases between them. The germline V gene has CDR1 MNHEY and CDR2 SVGEGT. The CDR3 extends over 14 amino acids. The CDR3 sequence: CASSYLNANQPQHF. In nucleotides, the CDR3 is TGTGCCAGCAGTTACCTAAACGCCAATCAGCCCCAGCATTTT.

This clonotype was observed a handful of times. The chain carries TRBV7-2 and TRBJ2-7; TRBD2 agrees at 13 bases. With 0 bases clipped from V and 2 bases from J, the junction kept 7 bases outside the gene matches. There are 18 residues in the CDR3. Germline-derived CDR1 and CDR2 are SGHTA and FQGNSA. Here the CDR3 reads CASSLAGTSGIRPYEQYF. As DNA, the CDR3 is TGTGCCAGCAGCTTAGCAGGGACTAGCGGGATCCGTCCCTACGAGCAGTACTTC. Together with reference TRBV7-2 and TRBJ2-7, the CDR3 gives the full variable domain: GAGVSQSPSNKVTEKGKDVELRCDPISGHTALYWYRQSLGQGLEFLIYFQGNSAPDKSGLPSDRFSAERTGGSVSTLTIQRTQQEDSAVYLCASSLAGTSGIRPYEQYFGPGTRLTVT.

The gene calls are TRBV7-2 and TRBJ1-2, with 10 bases matching TRBD1. The CDR3 has 19 amino acids. Trimming at V came to 0 bases and at J to 3 bases, leaving 13 bases not matched to a gene. In germline, CDR1 is SGHTA, CDR2 FQGNSA. The CDR3 protein is CASSLAGAGGTGVDYGYTF. CDR3 nucleotide sequence: TGTGCCAGCAGCTTAGCGGGGGCTGGAGGGACAGGGGTAGACTATGGCTACACCTTC.